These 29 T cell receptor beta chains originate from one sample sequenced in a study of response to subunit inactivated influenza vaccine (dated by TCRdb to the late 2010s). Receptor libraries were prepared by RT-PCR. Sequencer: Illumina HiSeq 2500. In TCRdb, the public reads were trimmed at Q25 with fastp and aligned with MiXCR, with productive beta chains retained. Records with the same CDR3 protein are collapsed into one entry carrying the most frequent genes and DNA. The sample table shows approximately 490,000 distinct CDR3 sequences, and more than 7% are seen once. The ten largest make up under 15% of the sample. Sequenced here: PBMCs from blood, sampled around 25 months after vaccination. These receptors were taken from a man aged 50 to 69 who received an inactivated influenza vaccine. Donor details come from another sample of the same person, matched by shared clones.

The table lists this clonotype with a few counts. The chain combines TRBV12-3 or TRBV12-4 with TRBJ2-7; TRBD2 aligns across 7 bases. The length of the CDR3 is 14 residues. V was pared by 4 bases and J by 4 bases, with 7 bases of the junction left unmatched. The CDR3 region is CASSWGGVEYEQYF. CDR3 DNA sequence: TGTGCCAGCAGTTGGGGAGGGGTAGAATACGAGCAGTACTTC.

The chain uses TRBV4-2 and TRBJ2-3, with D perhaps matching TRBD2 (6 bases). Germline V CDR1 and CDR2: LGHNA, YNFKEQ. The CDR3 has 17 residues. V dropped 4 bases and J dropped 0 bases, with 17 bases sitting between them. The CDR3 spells CASSPSGVAVSTDTQYF. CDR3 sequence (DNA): TGTGCCAGCAGCCCCTCCGGGGTAGCGGTTAGCACAGATACGCAGTATTTT.

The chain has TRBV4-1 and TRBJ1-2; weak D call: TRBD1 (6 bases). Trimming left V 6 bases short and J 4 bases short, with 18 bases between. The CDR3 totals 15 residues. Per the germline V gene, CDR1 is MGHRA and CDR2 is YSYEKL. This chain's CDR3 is CASRSSQGRAYGYTF. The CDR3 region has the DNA TGCGCCAGCAGGAGTTCACAGGGAAGGGCCTATGGCTACACCTTC.

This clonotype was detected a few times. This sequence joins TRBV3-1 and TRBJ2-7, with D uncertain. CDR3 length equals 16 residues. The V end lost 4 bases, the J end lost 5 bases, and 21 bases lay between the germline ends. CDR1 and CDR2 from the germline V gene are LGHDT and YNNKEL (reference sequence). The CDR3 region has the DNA TGTGCCAGCAGCCCCGCTGATAGGGCCGTATTGAACGAGCAGTACTTC. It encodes CASSPADRAVLNEQYF.

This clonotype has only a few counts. The CDR3 bases are TGCAGTGCTAGAATGCAGGCTAGCTACAATGAGCAGTTCTTC. This codes for CSARMQASYNEQFF. The chain employs TRBV20-1 and TRBJ2-1; D is uncertain. Germline V gene lookup returns CDR1 DFQATT and CDR2 SNEGSKA (reference sequence). Trimming stripped 2 bases from V and 3 bases from J, with 11 bases between. This CDR3 has 14 residues.

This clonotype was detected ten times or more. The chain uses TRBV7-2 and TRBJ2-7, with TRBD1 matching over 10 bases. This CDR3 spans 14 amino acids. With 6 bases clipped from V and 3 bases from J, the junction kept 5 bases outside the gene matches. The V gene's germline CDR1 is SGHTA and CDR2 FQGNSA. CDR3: CASSPDRGYYEQYF. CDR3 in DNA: TGTGCCAGCAGTCCGGACAGGGGGTACTACGAGCAGTACTTC.

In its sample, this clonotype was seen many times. CDR3 sequence reads: CASSLRGGTARTEAFF. The CDR3 nucleotides read TGTGCCAGCAGCCTGAGGGGAGGGACAGCTCGAACTGAAGCTTTCTTT. J is TRBJ1-1 and V is TRBV7-2; 7 positions match TRBD1. This CDR3 contains 16 residues. V gave up 5 bases and J gave up 5 bases; unmatched junction bases: 14. Germline lookup yields CDR1 SGHTA and CDR2 FQGNSA.

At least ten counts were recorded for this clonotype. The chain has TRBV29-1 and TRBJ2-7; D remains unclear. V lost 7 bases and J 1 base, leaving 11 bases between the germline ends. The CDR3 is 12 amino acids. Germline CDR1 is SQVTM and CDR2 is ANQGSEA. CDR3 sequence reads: CSASDVSYEQYF. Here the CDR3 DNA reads TGCAGCGCATCGGACGTTTCCTACGAGCAGTACTTC.

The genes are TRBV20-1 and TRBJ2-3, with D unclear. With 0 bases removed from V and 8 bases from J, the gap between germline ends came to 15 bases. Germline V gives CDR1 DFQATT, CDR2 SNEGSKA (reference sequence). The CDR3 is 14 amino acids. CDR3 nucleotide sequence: TGCAGTGCTAGAGATCGGAGTACTTCCGGTACGCAGTATTTT. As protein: CSARDRSTSGTQYF.

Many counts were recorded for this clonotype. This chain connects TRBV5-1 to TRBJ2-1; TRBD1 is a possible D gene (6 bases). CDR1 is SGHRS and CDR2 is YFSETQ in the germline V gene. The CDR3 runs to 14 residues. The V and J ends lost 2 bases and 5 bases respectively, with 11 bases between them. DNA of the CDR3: TGCGCCAGCAGCTTTAGGACAGTGAACAATGAGCAGTTCTTC. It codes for CASSFRTVNNEQFF.

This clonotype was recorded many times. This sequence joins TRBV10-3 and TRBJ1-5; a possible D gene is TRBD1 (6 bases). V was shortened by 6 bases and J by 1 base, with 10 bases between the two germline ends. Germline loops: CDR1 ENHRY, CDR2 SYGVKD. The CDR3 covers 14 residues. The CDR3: CAISRQESNQPQHF. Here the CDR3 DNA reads TGTGCCATCAGCAGACAGGAAAGCAATCAGCCCCAGCATTTT.

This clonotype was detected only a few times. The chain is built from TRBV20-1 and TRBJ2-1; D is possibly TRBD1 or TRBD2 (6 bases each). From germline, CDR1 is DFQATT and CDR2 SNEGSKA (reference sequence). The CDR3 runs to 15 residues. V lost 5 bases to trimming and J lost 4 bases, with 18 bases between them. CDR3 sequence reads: CSAHPPGALYNEQFF. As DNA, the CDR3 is TGCAGTGCTCATCCGCCGGGGGCCCTTTACAATGAGCAGTTCTTC.

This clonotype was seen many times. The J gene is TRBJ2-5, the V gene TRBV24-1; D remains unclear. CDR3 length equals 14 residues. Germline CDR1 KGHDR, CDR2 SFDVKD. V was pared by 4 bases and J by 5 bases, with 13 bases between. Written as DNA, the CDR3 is TGTGCCACCAGTGACACCGACCGGCGGGAGACCCAGTACTTC. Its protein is CATSDTDRRETQYF.

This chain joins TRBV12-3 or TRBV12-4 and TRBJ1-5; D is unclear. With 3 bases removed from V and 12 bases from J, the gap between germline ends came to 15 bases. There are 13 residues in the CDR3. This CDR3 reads CASSFSGAVFQHF. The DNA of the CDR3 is TGTGCCAGCAGTTTTTCAGGAGCAGTCTTCCAGCATTTT.

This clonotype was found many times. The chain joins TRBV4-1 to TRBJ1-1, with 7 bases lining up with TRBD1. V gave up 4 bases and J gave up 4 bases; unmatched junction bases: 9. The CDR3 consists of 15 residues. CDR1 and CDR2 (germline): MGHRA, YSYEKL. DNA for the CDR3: TGCGCCAGCAGCCCCCGACAGGGAGGGGTCACTGAAGCTTTCTTT. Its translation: CASSPRQGGVTEAFF.

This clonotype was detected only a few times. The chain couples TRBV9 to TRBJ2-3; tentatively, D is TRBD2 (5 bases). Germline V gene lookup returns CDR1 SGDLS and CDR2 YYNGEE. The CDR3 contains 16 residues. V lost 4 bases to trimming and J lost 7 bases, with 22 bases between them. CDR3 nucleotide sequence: TGTGCCAGCAGCCCCCCCGGGCTAGCAGTGGGCTATACGCAGTATTTT. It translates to CASSPPGLAVGYTQYF.

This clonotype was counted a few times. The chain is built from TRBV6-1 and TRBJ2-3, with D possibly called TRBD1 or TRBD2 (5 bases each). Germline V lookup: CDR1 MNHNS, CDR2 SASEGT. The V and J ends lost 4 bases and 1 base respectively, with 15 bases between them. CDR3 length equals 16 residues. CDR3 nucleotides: TGTGCCAGCAGTGGAGGGACCTCGAGCCGCACAGATACGCAGTATTTT. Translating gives CASSGGTSSRTDTQYF.

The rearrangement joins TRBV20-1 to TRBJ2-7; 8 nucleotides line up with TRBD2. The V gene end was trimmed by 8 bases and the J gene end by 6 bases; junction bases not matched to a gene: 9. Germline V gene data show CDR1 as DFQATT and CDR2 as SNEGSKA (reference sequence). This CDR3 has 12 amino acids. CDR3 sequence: CSPSGSSGEQYF. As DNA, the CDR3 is TGCAGTCCGAGCGGGAGTTCCGGCGAGCAGTACTTC.

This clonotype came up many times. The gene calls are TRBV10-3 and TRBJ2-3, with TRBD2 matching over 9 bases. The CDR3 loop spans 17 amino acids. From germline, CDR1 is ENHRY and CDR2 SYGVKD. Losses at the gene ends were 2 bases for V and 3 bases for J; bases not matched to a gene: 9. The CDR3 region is CAISEPFQSGGTDTQYF. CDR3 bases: TGTGCCATCAGTGAGCCCTTCCAGAGCGGGGGGACAGATACGCAGTATTTT.

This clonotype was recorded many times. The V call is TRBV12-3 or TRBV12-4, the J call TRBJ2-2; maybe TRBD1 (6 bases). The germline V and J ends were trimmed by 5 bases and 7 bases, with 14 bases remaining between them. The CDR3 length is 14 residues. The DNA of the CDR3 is TGTGCCAGCAGTCCCCAGGGGCTCGGCGGGGAGCTGTTTTTT. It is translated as CASSPQGLGGELFF.

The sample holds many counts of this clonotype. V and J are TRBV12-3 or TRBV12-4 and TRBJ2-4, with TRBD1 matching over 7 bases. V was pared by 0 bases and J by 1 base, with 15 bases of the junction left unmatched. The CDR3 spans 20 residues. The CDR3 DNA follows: TGTGCCAGCAGTTTAGCAATGCTTCTCAACAGGGGATCGGCCAAAAACATTCAGTACTTC. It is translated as CASSLAMLLNRGSAKNIQYF.

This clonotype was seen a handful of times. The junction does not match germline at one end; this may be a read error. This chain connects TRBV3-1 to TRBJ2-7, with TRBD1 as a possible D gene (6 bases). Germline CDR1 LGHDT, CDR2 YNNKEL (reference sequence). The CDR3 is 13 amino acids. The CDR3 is CATSVQGSYEQYF. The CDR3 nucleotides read TGTGCCACCAGCGTACAGGGCTCCTACGAGCAGTACTTC.

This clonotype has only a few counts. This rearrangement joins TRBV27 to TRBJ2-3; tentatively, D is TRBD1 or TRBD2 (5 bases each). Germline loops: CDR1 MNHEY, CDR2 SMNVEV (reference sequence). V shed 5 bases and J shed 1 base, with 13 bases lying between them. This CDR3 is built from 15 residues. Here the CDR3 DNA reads TGTGCCAGCAGTGGCATGAGGGGACGCACAGATACGCAGTATTTT. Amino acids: CASSGMRGRTDTQYF.

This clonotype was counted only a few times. CDR3 sequence (DNA): TGCAGTGCTAGAGATATGGACAGGACCGCCAATCAGCCCCAGCATTTT. It is translated as CSARDMDRTANQPQHF. V usage is TRBV20-1 and J usage is TRBJ1-5; 7 nucleotides align to TRBD1. The CDR3 sequence is 16 residues long. Germline loops: CDR1 DFQATT, CDR2 SNEGSKA (reference sequence). The ends lost 0 bases at V and 3 bases at J; junction bases unmatched: 8.

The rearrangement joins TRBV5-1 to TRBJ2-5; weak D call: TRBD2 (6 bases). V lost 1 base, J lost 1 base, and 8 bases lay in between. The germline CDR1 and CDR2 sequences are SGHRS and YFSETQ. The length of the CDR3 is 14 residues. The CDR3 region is CASSLFGSQETQYF. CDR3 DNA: TGCGCCAGCAGCTTGTTCGGGAGCCAAGAGACCCAGTACTTC. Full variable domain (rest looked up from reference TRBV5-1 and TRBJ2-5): KAGVTQTPRYLIKTRGQQVTLSCSPISGHRSVSWYQQTPGQGLQFLFEYFSETQRNKGNFPGRFSGRQFSNSRSEMNVSTLELGDSALYLCASSLFGSQETQYFGPGTRLLVL.

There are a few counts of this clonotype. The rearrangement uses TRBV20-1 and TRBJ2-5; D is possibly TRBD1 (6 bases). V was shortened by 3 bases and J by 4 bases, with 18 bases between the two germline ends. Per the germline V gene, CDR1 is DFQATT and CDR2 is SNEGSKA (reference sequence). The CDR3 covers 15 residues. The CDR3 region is CSARAGRGLGETQYF. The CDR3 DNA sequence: TGCAGTGCTAGGGCCGGCAGGGGTCTCGGAGAGACCCAGTACTTC.

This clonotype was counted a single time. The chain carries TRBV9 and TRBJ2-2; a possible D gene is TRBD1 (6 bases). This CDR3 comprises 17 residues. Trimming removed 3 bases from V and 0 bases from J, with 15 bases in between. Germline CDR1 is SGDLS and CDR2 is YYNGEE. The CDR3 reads CASSGGAGTTNTGELFF. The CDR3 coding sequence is TGTGCCAGCAGCGGAGGCGCCGGGACAACGAACACCGGGGAGCTGTTTTTT.

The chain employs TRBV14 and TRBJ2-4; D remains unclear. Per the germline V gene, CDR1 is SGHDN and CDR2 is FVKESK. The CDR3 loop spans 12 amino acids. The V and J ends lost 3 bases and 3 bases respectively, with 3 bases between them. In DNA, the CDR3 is TGTGCCAGCAGCCAGAACAAAAACATTCAGTACTTC. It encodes CASSQNKNIQYF.

CDR3 sequence reads: CASSFSGGRNEQFF. CDR3 bases: TGTGCCAGCAGTTTTTCCGGCGGGAGGAATGAGCAGTTCTTC. The rearrangement links TRBV12-3 or TRBV12-4 to TRBJ2-1; 8 bases map to TRBD2. The CDR3 covers 14 residues. The junction had 5 bases not matched to a gene; V was cut back by 3 bases and J by 7 bases.